This TCR beta chain was recorded in a study of T cell changes during pregnancy in multiple sclerosis. Repertoires were generated with immunoSEQ multiplex PCR, while TCRdb's copy carries only in-frame clones and drops some. The data contain 40,000 to 55,000 clones, approximately 90% of them seen just once; the ten biggest clones take up over 0.5%. The CDR3 is 12 amino acids. Germline V lookup: CDR1 LNHNV, CDR2 YYDKDF (reference sequence). Deletions cut 1 base from V and 6 bases from J, with 5 bases between. Sequencing used CD4+ T cells from peripheral blood mononuclear cells, obtained in the third trimester of pregnancy. This rearrangement joins TRBV15 to TRBJ2-3; no reliable D call. This clonotype originated in a female donor with multiple sclerosis, enrolled in a pregnancy study. This CDR3 reads CATSRVSDTQYF. In nucleotides, the CDR3 is TGTGCCACCAGCAGAGTATCCGATACGCAGTATTTT.